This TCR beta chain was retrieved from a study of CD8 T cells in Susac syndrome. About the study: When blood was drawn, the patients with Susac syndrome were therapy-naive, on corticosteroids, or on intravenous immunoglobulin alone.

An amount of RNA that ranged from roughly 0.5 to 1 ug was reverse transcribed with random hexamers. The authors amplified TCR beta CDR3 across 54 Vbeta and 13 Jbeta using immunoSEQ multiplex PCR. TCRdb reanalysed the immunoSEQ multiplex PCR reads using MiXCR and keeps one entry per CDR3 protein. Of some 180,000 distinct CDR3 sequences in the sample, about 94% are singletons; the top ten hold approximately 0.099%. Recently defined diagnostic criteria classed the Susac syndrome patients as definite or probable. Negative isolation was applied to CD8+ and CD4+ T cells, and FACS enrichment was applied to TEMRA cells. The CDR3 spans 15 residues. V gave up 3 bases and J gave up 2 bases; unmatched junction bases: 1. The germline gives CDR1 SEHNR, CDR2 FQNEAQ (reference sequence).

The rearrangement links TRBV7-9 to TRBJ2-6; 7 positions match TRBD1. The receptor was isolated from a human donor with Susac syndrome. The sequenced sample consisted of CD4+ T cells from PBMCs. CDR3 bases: TGTGCCAGCAGCTTCGGGACAGCTGGGGCCAACGTCCTGACTTTC. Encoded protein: CASSFGTAGANVLTF.